Included here is one TCR beta chain sequence, with context. Antigen unknown. Measured with immunoSEQ multiplex PCR; TCRdb has only the in-frame clones, and not every one. This sample has some 1.4 million clones, with approximately 96% found just once. Donors were healthy HIV-negative adults without recent acute infections or vaccinations. This sample was taken from a study of shared clonotypes between healthy human individuals. Overall study findings and caveats: Some naive CD4 clonotypes, roughly 4.5%, turned up in common across a few donors. Estimated clonotype richness was generally higher in naive than memory subsets.

Deletions cut 3 bases from V and 4 bases from J, with 18 bases between. The CDR3 contains 16 residues. Germline V gene lookup returns CDR1 MNHEY and CDR2 SMNVEV (reference sequence). The chain is built from TRBV27 and TRBJ1-2; D perhaps matches TRBD1 (5 bases). The sample comprised naive CD4+ T cells sorted from blood. Subset indicated: CD45RA+ positively selected. This TCR was sampled from a man under 40 in good health. CDR3 sequence: CASSFRAAGRSYGYTF. In DNA form, the CDR3 reads TGTGCCAGCAGTTTTCGAGCGGCAGGGAGGTCCTATGGCTACACCTTC.